Listed below are T cell receptor beta chains from one sample, sequenced in a study of T-cell memory formation after mild COVID-19. TCRdb processed the 5' RACE reads anew with MiXCR; each CDR3 protein has one entry. The sample yields about 560,000 distinct CDR3 sequences, 17% seen once. Material: PBMCs or a T cell subset sorted from them (not recorded which). These receptors originate from an adult woman who had mild COVID-19 (a few samples of this study predate the infection). Cell type and time point are not known. Each CDR3 is given with its conserved first and last residue. The D gene is left open where the match is weak. Size tells how often a clone was seen (once, few, many) or the class of an expanded clone, and some rows leave it out.

abundance	v_gene	d_gene	j_gene	len	CDR3nt	CDR3aa
NA	TRBV18	NA	TRBJ1-1	13	TGTGCCAGCTCACCACAGGGAGGGGGTGAAGCTTTCTTT	CASSPQGGGEAFF
NA	TRBV20-1	NA	TRBJ2-1	14	TGCAGTGCTAGAGATTGGGCTAGCGTCAATGAGCAGTTCTTC	CSARDWASVNEQFF
NA	TRBV12-3/TRBV12-4	NA	TRBJ2-7	14	TGTGCCAGCAGGAAATCGGAGGGGGGGAGCGGGCAGTACTTC	CASRKSEGGSGQYF
few	TRBV7-9	NA	TRBJ2-2	14	TGTGCCAGCAGCTTAGTCTCGGGGACCGGGGAGCTGTTTTTT	CASSLVSGTGELFF
many	TRBV19	NA	TRBJ2-3	15	TGTGCCAGTAGTGCTAGCGGACAGAACACAGATACGCAGTATTTT	CASSASGQNTDTQYF
few	TRBV6-5	TRBD1	TRBJ2-2	18	TGTGCCAGCAGTTCCCGATCCGGGACAGGGGGAAACACCGGGGAGCTGTTTTTT	CASSSRSGTGGNTGELFF
NA	TRBV5-1	NA	TRBJ2-2	15	TGCGCCAGCACCCGATCCACCGGAGCTACCGGGGAGCTGATTTTT	CASTRSTGATGELIF
few	TRBV6-6	NA	TRBJ1-6	17	TGTGCCAGCAGTTATAGCGGGGGCCCTACCGTCAATTCACCCCTCCACTTT	CASSYSGGPTVNSPLHF
few	TRBV5-6	NA	TRBJ2-6	13	TGTGCCGGGTGGTCGTCTGGGGCCAACGTCCTGACTTTC	CAGWSSGANVLTF
few	TRBV27	NA	TRBJ1-2	14	TGTGCCAGCAGTGATAGTGGGGACCCTTTTGGCTACACCTTC	CASSDSGDPFGYTF
few	TRBV10-3	TRBD2	TRBJ2-1	15	TGTGCCATCAGTGAGTCGGGGACTAGGTACAATGAGCAGTTCTTC	CAISESGTRYNEQFF
NA	TRBV10-3	NA	TRBJ1-5	12	TGTGCCATCAGTGGCACGGATCAGCCCCAGCATTTT	CAISGTDQPQHF
few	TRBV9	NA	TRBJ2-2	16	TGTGCCAGCAGCGTAGGGGGGTTCGCGAACACCGGGGAGCTGTTTTTT	CASSVGGFANTGELFF
NA	TRBV27	NA	TRBJ2-2	16	TGTGCCAGCAGTTTCTGGGCAGGGGACGGCACCGGGGAGCTGTTTTTT	CASSFWAGDGTGELFF
NA	TRBV6-6	TRBD2	TRBJ2-3	17	TGTGCCAGCAGTTACTATTTTATGGGACTAGAGACAGATACGCAGTATTTT	CASSYYFMGLETDTQYF
few	TRBV7-9	NA	TRBJ1-1	15	TGTGCCAGCAGACCCGCCAGTAGAATGAACACTGAAGCTTTCTTT	CASRPASRMNTEAFF
NA	TRBV4-1	NA	TRBJ2-2	16	TGCGCCAGCAGCCAAGTCCTGGGGCGTAGGACCGGGGAGCTGTTTTTT	CASSQVLGRRTGELFF
few	TRBV7-2	NA	TRBJ2-7	15	TGTGCCAGCAGCGTGGAGGCCACGAGCTCCTACGAGCAGTACTTC	CASSVEATSSYEQYF
few	TRBV19	NA	TRBJ1-3	14	TGTGCCAGTATCAGGGGAAGACCTGGAAACACCATATATTTT	CASIRGRPGNTIYF
NA	TRBV29-1	NA	TRBJ2-1	13	TGCAGCGTTGATCCCCAGCCCGTCAATGAGCAGTTCTTC	CSVDPQPVNEQFF
few	TRBV7-2	NA	TRBJ1-1	12	TGTGCCAGCAGCTTAGCGGTGACTGAAGCTTTCTTT	CASSLAVTEAFF
few	TRBV7-2	TRBD2	TRBJ2-7	15	TGTGCCAGCAGCCAAGCGGGAGGGATATCCTACGAGCAGTACTTC	CASSQAGGISYEQYF
few	TRBV11-3	TRBD1	TRBJ1-2	14	TGTGCCAGCAGCTCGTCGACCGGGACAGGGGCTTACACCTTC	CASSSSTGTGAYTF
few	TRBV4-1	NA	TRBJ2-1	16	TGCGCCAGCAGCCAAGTATTGGGGATGACATACAATGAGCAGTTCTTC	CASSQVLGMTYNEQFF
NA	TRBV5-1	NA	TRBJ2-1	15	TGCGCCAGCAGGGGCAAGGAGAGCTCCTACAATGAGCAGTTCTTC	CASRGKESSYNEQFF
few	TRBV20-1	NA	TRBJ2-7	12	TGCAGTGCTAGACCAGGGAGCCACGAGCAGTACTTC	CSARPGSHEQYF
NA	TRBV12-3/TRBV12-4	NA	TRBJ2-3	14	TGTGCCAGCACTAGATGGGACAAGGGAGATACGCAGTATTTT	CASTRWDKGDTQYF
NA	TRBV5-1	TRBD1	TRBJ1-2	15	TGCGCCAGCAGCGCGTCGGGACAGAGCAAATATGGCTACACCTTC	CASSASGQSKYGYTF
NA	TRBV20-1	NA	TRBJ1-5	12	TGCAGTGCTAGGGGGGGGACCGAGCCCCAGCATTTT	CSARGGTEPQHF
NA	TRBV14	TRBD2	TRBJ2-1	15	TGTGCCAGCAGCCGGGTTAGCGGGAGCTTCAATGAGCAGTTCTTC	CASSRVSGSFNEQFF
NA	TRBV4-3	NA	TRBJ2-5	14	TGCGCCAGCAGCATAGCAGAGAACCAAGAGACCCAGTACTTC	CASSIAENQETQYF
many	TRBV7-9	NA	TRBJ2-3	14	TGTGCCAGCAGTATCGGGGCGCGCGAAGATACGCAGTATTTT	CASSIGAREDTQYF
few	TRBV27	NA	TRBJ2-7	16	TGTGCCAGCAGCCCTCGACAGTTACTCAGCTCCTACGAGCAGTACTTC	CASSPRQLLSSYEQYF
few	TRBV6-6	TRBD1	TRBJ2-1	16	TGTGCCAGCGTCTACGGGACAGGGGCGCGATTCAATGAGCAGTTCTTC	CASVYGTGARFNEQFF
NA	TRBV5-1	TRBD2	TRBJ2-1	16	TGCGCCAGCAGCTTGGACGGGACTAGCATTATATATGAGCAGTTCTTC	CASSLDGTSIIYEQFF
few	TRBV5-1	NA	TRBJ1-2	15	TGCGCCAGCAGCTCTCGGGGAGGAGTAAACTATGGCTACACCTTC	CASSSRGGVNYGYTF
few	TRBV5-1	NA	TRBJ2-6	16	TGCGCCAGCAGCCTCAGGGGAAGCTCTGGGGCCAACGTCCTGACTTTC	CASSLRGSSGANVLTF
NA	TRBV11-2	NA	TRBJ2-1	16	TGTGCCAGCAGCTTAGAACTATTCCCAGCCTCGAATGAGCAGTTCTTC	CASSLELFPASNEQFF
few	TRBV6-5	NA	TRBJ2-7	16	TGTGCCAGCAGTTACTCGAAATCTAGCGCAGCCTACGAGCAGTACTTC	CASSYSKSSAAYEQYF
NA	TRBV10-3	NA	TRBJ2-1	12	TGTGCCATCGGGATGTTTGGGGATGAGCAGTTCTTC	CAIGMFGDEQFF
few	TRBV4-1	NA	TRBJ2-1	17	TGCGCCAGCAGCCAAGACCCCTTGGGTATCAAAACAAGTGAGCAGTTCTTC	CASSQDPLGIKTSEQFF
NA	TRBV7-2	TRBD2	TRBJ2-5	18	TGTGCCAGCAGCCTCAGAAGACTAGCGGGAGGGCCAGGAGAGACCCAGTACTTC	CASSLRRLAGGPGETQYF
NA	TRBV9	NA	TRBJ2-1	15	TGTGCCAGCAGCGAGGGACTCGCGACCTACAATGAGCAGTTCTTC	CASSEGLATYNEQFF
few	TRBV30	NA	TRBJ2-7	13	TGTGCCTGGACAGGTTTGGCGAGCTACGAGCAGTACTTC	CAWTGLASYEQYF
NA	TRBV29-1	TRBD1	TRBJ1-1	15	TGCAGCACGGAAAAGGGTACAGGGGGTTTAGGTGAAGCTTTCTTT	CSTEKGTGGLGEAFF
many	TRBV12-3/TRBV12-4	NA	TRBJ2-7	12	TGTGCCAGCAGTTTTGGGGCGAGTGGGCAGTACTTC	CASSFGASGQYF
NA	TRBV5-1	TRBD1	TRBJ2-2	16	TGCGCCAGCAGCTGGCAGGGACAGGGCCCTGAGGGGGAGCTGTTTTTT	CASSWQGQGPEGELFF
NA	TRBV20-1	TRBD1	TRBJ1-5	14	TGCAGTGCTTCCCGGGGACAGAGCAATCAGCCCCAGCATTTT	CSASRGQSNQPQHF
few	TRBV6-5	NA	TRBJ1-4	14	TGTGCCAGCAGTTACAAGGGACGGAATGAAAAACTGTTTTTT	CASSYKGRNEKLFF
NA	TRBV5-1	NA	TRBJ2-2	15	TGCGCCAGCAGCTTCGGAGGGGCCGATGGCGGGGAGCTGTTTTTT	CASSFGGADGGELFF
NA	TRBV3-1	NA	TRBJ1-6	15	TGTGCCAGCAGCCATCGGAACGGAGGATTTTCACCCCTCCACTTT	CASSHRNGGFSPLHF
NA	TRBV12-3/TRBV12-4	NA	TRBJ2-5	13	TGTGACAGCCTGGGGGGATCTCAAGAGACCCAGTACTTC	CDSLGGSQETQYF
few	TRBV6-2/TRBV6-3	NA	TRBJ2-3	13	TGTGCCAGCAGGGACCCACCGACAGATACGCAGTATTTT	CASRDPPTDTQYF
NA	TRBV7-9	NA	TRBJ1-2	15	TGTGCCAGCAGCTTCAATTCAGGGGCCAACTATGGCTACACCTTC	CASSFNSGANYGYTF
few	TRBV12-3/TRBV12-4	NA	TRBJ1-2	14	TGTGCCAGCGGACCGACAGGTTGGAGAAGGGGCTACACCTTC	CASGPTGWRRGYTF
many	TRBV5-1	NA	TRBJ1-2	14	TGCGCCAGCAGCTTGTCGGGACAAGACTATGGCTACACCTTC	CASSLSGQDYGYTF